The 3 T cell receptor beta chains presented below share a single source sample, sequenced in a study of Graves' ophthalmopathy and Graves' hyperthyroidism. The TCR beta CDR3 regions underwent amplification from RNA transcripts. HTBI-primed RT-PCR formed the first round, and a multiplex PCR formed the second. In TCRdb, the multiplex PCR reads were re-called with MiXCR into one record per CDR3 protein. The sample includes around 1,000,000 distinct CDR3 sequences, about two fifths of them seen just once. Sequencing was done on a sample of peripheral blood or thyroid tissue (not recorded which). These receptors all come from an adult man with Graves' hyperthyroidism.

This clonotype was observed a few times. The V gene is TRBV7-9, the J gene TRBJ2-5; possibly TRBD1 or TRBD2 for D (5 bases each). This CDR3 is built from 15 residues. V gave up 3 bases and J gave up 1 base, with 12 bases separating them. Germline loops: CDR1 SEHNR, CDR2 FQNEAQ (reference sequence). The CDR3 nucleotides are TGTGCCAGCAGCTTCGTGTCGAGGGGCCAAGAGACCCAGTACTTC. This codes for CASSFVSRGQETQYF.

This clonotype has at least ten counts. The chain joins TRBV29-1 to TRBJ1-4; unclear D gene. CDR3 length: 13 residues. V shed 4 bases and J shed 5 bases, with 11 bases lying between them. CDR1 is SQVTM and CDR2 is ANQGSEA in the germline V gene. The CDR3 is CSVVYGTNEKLFF. The CDR3, as DNA: TGCAGCGTTGTGTACGGCACCAATGAAAAACTGTTTTTT.

As to this clonotype: Sequence at one end of the junction differs from germline and may be a read error. The rearrangement links TRBV2 to TRBJ2-2; D perhaps matches TRBD1 (6 bases). Germline loops: CDR1 SNHLY, CDR2 FYNNEI. This CDR3 spans 14 amino acids. DNA for the CDR3: TGTGCCAGCGTGGACAGCGCGAATACCGGGGAGCTGTTTTTT. Translated, it gives CASVDSANTGELFF.